The clone carrying this T cell receptor (beta chain) appeared a few times. Its cognate antigen is unknown. The TCR beta library used iRepertoire HTBI primers with Arm-PCR amplification of CDR3. TCRdb used MiXCR to reprocess the multiplex PCR reads, holding one entry per CDR3 protein. The repertoire holds 500,000 or so distinct CDR3 sequences, with about 15% as singletons. The sample originates from a study of regulatory T cells in long-lasting Graves disease. Time point in this sample: newly diagnosed GD, antithyroid drugs for less than 3 months. RNA from PBMCs was the source of the TCR library. Notes on the study in general: When disease was persistent, TRBV28, TRBJ1-2 and TRBJ2-5 were the favored segments.

From germline, CDR1 is KGHSH and CDR2 LQKENI. The CDR3 contains 15 residues. V lost 4 bases and J 11 bases, leaving 23 bases between the germline ends. These same data were also listed under a study on T cells in Graves' hyperthyroidism and ophthalmopathy. From that report: Before onset, by a median of about seven months, the model predicted ophthalmopathy.

The chain links TRBV18 to TRBJ1-1; tentative D call: TRBD1 (6 bases). This material consisted of peripheral blood mononuclear cells (PBMCs), taken at new diagnosis, from a patient treated with antithyroid drugs. The source of this sequence is a woman aged 45 to 65 with Graves disease. The CDR3 nucleotides read TGTGCCAGCTCACTTGGAAACAGGGATCGGCTTGCCGCTTTCTTT. Encoded protein: CASSLGNRDRLAAFF.